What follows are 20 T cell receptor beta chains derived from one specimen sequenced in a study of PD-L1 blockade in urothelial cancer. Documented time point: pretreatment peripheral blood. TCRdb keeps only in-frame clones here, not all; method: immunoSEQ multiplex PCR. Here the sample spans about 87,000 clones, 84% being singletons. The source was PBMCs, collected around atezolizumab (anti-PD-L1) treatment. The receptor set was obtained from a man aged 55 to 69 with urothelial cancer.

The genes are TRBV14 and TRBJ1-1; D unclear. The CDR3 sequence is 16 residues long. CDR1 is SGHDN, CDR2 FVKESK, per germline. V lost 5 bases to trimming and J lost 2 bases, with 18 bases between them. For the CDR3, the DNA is TGTGCCAGCAGCTCAGCATATGGACTGAGAAACACTGAAGCTTTCTTT. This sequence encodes CASSSAYGLRNTEAFF.

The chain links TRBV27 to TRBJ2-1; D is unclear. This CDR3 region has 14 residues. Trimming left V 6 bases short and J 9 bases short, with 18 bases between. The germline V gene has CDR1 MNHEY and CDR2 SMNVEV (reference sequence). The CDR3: CASSETPRVFEQFF. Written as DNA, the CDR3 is TGTGCCAGCAGCGAAACCCCCCGGGTATTTGAGCAGTTCTTC.

This CDR3 reads CASSQVRAGVNTGELFF. In DNA form, the CDR3 reads TGCGCCAGCAGCCAAGTCAGGGCAGGAGTGAACACCGGGGAGCTGTTTTTT. This chain connects TRBV4-1 to TRBJ2-2, with D possibly matching TRBD1 (5 bases). This CDR3 is 17 amino acids long. Per germline, CDR1 MGHRA and CDR2 YSYEKL. The ends were cut back, 1 base at V and 1 base at J, with 13 bases in the middle.

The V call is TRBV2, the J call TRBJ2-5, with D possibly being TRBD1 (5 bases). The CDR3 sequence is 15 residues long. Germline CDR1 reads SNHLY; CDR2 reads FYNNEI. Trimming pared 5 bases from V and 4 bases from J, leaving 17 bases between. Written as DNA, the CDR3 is TGTGCCAGCAGTCCCGAAGGACAATGGGGAGAGACCCAGTACTTC. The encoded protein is CASSPEGQWGETQYF.

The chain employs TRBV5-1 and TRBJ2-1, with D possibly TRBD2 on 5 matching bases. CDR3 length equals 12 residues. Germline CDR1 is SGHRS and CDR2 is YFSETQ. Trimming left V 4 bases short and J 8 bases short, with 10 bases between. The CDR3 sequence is CASSPGWDEQFF. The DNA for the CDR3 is TGCGCCAGCAGCCCGGGGTGGGATGAGCAGTTCTTC.

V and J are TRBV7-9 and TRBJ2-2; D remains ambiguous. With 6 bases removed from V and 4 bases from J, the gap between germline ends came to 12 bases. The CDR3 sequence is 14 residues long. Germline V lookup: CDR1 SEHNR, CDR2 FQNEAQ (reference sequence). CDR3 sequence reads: CASSSLPVTGELFF. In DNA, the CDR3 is TGTGCCAGCAGTTCCCTCCCCGTCACCGGGGAGCTGTTTTTT.

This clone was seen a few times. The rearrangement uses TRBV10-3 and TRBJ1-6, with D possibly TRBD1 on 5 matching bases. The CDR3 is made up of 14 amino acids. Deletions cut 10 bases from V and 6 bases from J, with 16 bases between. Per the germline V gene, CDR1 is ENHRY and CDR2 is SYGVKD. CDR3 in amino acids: CATRMTESNSPLHF. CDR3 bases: TGTGCCACCCGGATGACAGAGAGTAATTCACCCCTCCACTTT.

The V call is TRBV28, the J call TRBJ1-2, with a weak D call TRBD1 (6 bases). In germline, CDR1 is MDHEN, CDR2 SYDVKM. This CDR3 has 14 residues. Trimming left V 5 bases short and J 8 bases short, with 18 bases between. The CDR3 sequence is CASSPGQPLTGYTF. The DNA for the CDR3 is TGTGCCAGCAGTCCCGGACAGCCCCTAACGGGCTACACCTTC.

The CDR3 here is CASSSSTGAGGYTF. The DNA of the CDR3 is TGTGCCAGCAGTTCCTCAACAGGGGCCGGTGGCTACACCTTC. The chain is built from TRBV6-5 and TRBJ1-2, with 7 bases identical to TRBD1. The V segment lost 4 bases and the J segment 7 bases; nucleotides outside the gene matches: 9. Germline CDR1 reads MNHEY; CDR2 reads SVGAGI. CDR3 size: 14 residues.

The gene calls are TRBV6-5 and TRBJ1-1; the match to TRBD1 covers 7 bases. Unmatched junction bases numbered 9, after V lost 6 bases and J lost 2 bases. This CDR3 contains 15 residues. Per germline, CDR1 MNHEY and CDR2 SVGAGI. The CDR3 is CASSTDRVGNTEAFF. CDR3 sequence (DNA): TGTGCCAGCAGCACCGACAGGGTGGGTAACACTGAAGCTTTCTTT.

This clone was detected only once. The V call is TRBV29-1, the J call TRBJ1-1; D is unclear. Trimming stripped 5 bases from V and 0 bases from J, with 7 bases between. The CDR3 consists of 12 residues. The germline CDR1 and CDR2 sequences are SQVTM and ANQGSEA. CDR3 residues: CSVKSMNTEAFF. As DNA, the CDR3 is TGCAGCGTTAAATCAATGAACACTGAAGCTTTCTTT.

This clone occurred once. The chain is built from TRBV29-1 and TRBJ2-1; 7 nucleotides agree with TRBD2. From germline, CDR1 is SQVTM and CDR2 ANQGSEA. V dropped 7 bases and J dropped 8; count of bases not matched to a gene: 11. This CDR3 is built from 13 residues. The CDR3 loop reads CSAIRMGRDEQFF. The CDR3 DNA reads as TGCAGCGCCATTAGGATGGGGAGGGATGAGCAGTTCTTC.

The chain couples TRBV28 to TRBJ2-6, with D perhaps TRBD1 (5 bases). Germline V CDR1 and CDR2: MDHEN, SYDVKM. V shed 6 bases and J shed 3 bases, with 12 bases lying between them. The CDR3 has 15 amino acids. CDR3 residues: CASSTQDGGANVLTF. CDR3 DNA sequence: TGTGCCAGCAGCACACAGGATGGTGGGGCCAACGTCCTGACTTTC.

The CDR3 nucleotides read TGTGCCAGCAGCATGAACGGCGGGGAGCTGTTTTTT. This sequence encodes CASSMNGGELFF. V usage is TRBV27 and J usage is TRBJ2-2, with D hard to call. The V gene lost 6 bases and the J gene lost 7 bases, with 9 bases spanning the gap. The germline V gene encodes CDR1 MNHEY and CDR2 SMNVEV (reference sequence). The CDR3 sequence is 12 residues long.

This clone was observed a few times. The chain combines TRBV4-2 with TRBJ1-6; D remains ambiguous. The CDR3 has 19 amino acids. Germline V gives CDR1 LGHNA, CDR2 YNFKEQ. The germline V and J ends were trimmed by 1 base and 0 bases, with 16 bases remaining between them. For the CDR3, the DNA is TGTGCCAGCAGCCAAGGAGGCCCAGAAAGGAGCTCCTATAATTCACCCCTCCACTTT. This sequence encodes CASSQGGPERSSYNSPLHF.

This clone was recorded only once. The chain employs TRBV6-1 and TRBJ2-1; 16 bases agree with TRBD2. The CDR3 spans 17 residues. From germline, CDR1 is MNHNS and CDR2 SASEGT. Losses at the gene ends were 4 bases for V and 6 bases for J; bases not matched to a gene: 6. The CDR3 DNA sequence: TGTGCCAGCAGTGGGTCGGGACTAGCGGGGGGGATCAATGAGCAGTTCTTC. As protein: CASSGSGLAGGINEQFF.

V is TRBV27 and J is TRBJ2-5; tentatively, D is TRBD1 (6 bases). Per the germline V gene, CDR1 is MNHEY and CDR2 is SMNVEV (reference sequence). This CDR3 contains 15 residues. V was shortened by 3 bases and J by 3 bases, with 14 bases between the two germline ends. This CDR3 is CASSFQGRREETQYF. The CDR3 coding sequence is TGTGCCAGCAGTTTTCAGGGGCGCAGGGAAGAGACCCAGTACTTC.

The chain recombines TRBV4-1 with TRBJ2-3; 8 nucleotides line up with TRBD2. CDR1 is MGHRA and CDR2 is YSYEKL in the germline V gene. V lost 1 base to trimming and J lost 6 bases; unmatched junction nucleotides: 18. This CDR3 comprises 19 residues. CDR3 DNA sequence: TGCGCCAGCAGCCAAGGGTGGCCCATCCAAGCGGGGGCCCTTGATACGCAGTATTTT. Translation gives CASSQGWPIQAGALDTQYF.

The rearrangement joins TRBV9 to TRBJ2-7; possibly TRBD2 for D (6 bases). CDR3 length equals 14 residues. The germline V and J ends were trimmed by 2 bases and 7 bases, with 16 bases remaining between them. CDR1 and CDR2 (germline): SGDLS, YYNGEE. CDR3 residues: CASSVGARAGEQYF. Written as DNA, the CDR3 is TGTGCCAGCAGCGTCGGCGCCAGGGCGGGAGAGCAGTACTTC.

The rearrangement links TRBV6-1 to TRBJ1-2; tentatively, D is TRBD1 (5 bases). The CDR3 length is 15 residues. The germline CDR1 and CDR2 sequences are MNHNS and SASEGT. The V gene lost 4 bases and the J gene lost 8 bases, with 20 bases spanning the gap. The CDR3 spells CASSATTDAGGGYTF. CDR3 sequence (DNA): TGTGCCAGCAGTGCCACAACTGACGCGGGGGGAGGCTACACCTTC.